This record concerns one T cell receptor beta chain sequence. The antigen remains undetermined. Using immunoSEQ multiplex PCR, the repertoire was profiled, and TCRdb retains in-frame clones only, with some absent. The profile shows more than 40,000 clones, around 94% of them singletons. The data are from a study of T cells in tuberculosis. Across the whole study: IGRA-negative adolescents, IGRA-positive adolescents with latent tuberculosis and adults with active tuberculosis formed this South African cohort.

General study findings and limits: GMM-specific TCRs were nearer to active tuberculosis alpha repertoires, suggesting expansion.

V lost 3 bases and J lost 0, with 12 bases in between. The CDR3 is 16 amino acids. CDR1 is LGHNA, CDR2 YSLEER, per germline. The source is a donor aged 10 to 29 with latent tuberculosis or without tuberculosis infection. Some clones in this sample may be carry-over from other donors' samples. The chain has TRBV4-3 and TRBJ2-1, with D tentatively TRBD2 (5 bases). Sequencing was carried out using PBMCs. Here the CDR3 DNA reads TGCGCCAGCAGCCAGTTAGCGTGGAGCTCCTACAATGAGCAGTTCTTC. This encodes CASSQLAWSSYNEQFF.